A single sample is the source of the 22 T cell receptor beta chains below, sequenced in a study of blood T cell repertoires in COVID-19. Sequencing used immunoSEQ multiplex PCR; TCRdb keeps in-frame clones, though not all of them. The sample shows 200,000 to 250,000 clones, 84% of them seen only once. The sequencing input was peripheral blood. These receptors were collected from a woman aged 80 or older with COVID-19, enrolled during active disease.

This clone was recorded only once. The chain has TRBV10-1 and TRBJ2-1; 8 bases are a match to TRBD1. The CDR3 loop spans 13 amino acids. Germline trimming cut 5 bases from V and 6 bases from J; bases unmatched to any gene: 3. Germline CDR1 and CDR2: WNHNN and SYGVQD (reference sequence). CDR3 in amino acids: CASSSGTGNEQFF. The CDR3 region has the DNA TGCGCCAGCAGTTCCGGGACAGGCAATGAGCAGTTCTTC.

This chain connects TRBV4-1 to TRBJ1-5, with TRBD1 matching over 8 bases. V was clipped by 0 bases and J by 7 bases; unmatched bases: 8. This CDR3 has 16 amino acids. Germline assignment: CDR1 MGHRA and CDR2 YSYEKL. The CDR3 loop is CASSQEVQGARQPQHF. CDR3 DNA: TGCGCCAGCAGCCAAGAGGTTCAGGGGGCGAGGCAGCCCCAGCATTTT.

V is TRBV10-1 and J is TRBJ1-2; 8 bases line up with TRBD1. This CDR3 region has 13 residues. CDR1 and CDR2 (germline): WNHNN, SYGVQD (reference sequence). V gave up 4 bases and J gave up 5 bases; unmatched junction bases: 3. The CDR3 region has the DNA TGCGCCAGCAGTGCTACAGGGGGTTATGGCTACACCTTC. Amino acids: CASSATGGYGYTF.

This chain uses TRBV9 with TRBJ2-3; 12 bases align to TRBD2. V shed 0 bases and J 8 bases; nucleotides not matched to a gene: 4. The CDR3 contains 15 residues. CDR1 SGDLS and CDR2 YYNGEE come from the germline V gene. The CDR3 region is CASSVASGRVGTQYF. CDR3 in DNA: TGTGCCAGCAGCGTAGCTAGCGGGAGGGTCGGTACGCAGTATTTT.

The V call is TRBV28, the J call TRBJ1-2, with D tentatively TRBD1 (5 bases). Germline lookup yields CDR1 MDHEN and CDR2 SYDVKM. Trimming took off 2 bases at V and 7 bases at J, with 8 bases between the two ends. The CDR3 has 12 amino acids. The CDR3 spells CASSLDRVGYTF. CDR3 in DNA: TGTGCCAGCAGTTTAGACAGAGTTGGCTACACCTTC.

This rearrangement joins TRBV18 to TRBJ1-2, with D uncertain. This CDR3 contains 15 residues. V shed 0 bases and J shed 4 bases, with 12 bases lying between them. Germline V gene lookup returns CDR1 KGHSH and CDR2 LQKENI. CDR3 protein: CASSPPSRETYGYTF. CDR3 in DNA: TGTGCCAGCTCACCACCGTCGAGGGAAACCTATGGCTACACCTTC.

This clone has more than one count but fewer than ten. In nucleotides, the CDR3 is TGTGCCAGCAGTCGGACAGGGGGCATAGATACGCAGTATTTT. Its protein product is CASSRTGGIDTQYF. This sequence joins TRBV11-2 and TRBJ2-3; 11 bases are shared with TRBD1. Trimming at V came to 6 bases and at J to 5 bases, leaving 4 bases not matched to a gene. This CDR3 is 14 amino acids long. The germline V gene encodes CDR1 SGHAT and CDR2 FQNNGV.

The genes are TRBV5-1 and TRBJ2-7; 9 bases are a match to TRBD1. The CDR3 covers 15 residues. Germline V gene data show CDR1 as SGHRS and CDR2 as YFSETQ. With V trimmed by 2 bases and J by 3 bases, 6 bases remained unmatched. This CDR3 reads CASSFRTGVSYEQYF. In DNA, the CDR3 is TGCGCCAGCAGCTTTCGGACAGGGGTGAGCTACGAGCAGTACTTC.

The chain employs TRBV5-1 and TRBJ2-5; 10 bases fit TRBD2. The germline CDR1 and CDR2 sequences are SGHRS and YFSETQ. V shed 4 bases and J 1 base; nucleotides not matched to a gene: 10. The length of the CDR3 is 17 residues. The CDR3 here is CASSHSSASGGQETQYF. CDR3 DNA: TGCGCCAGCAGCCACAGTTCAGCTAGCGGGGGCCAAGAGACCCAGTACTTC.

V is TRBV2 and J is TRBJ2-1; TRBD2 agrees at 14 bases. Germline loops: CDR1 SNHLY, CDR2 FYNNEI. V dropped 4 bases and J dropped 10; count of bases not matched to a gene: 3. The CDR3 runs 14 residues. As DNA, the CDR3 is TGTGCCAGCAGTGCGACTAGCGGGGGGGCCGAGCAGTTCTTC. Its protein product is CASSATSGGAEQFF.

This clone was seen only a few times. The genes are TRBV5-8 and TRBJ1-5; D possibly corresponds to TRBD1 (6 bases). Germline CDR1 and CDR2: SGHTS and YDEGEE. Trimming took off 4 bases at V and 0 bases at J, with 8 bases between the two ends. This CDR3 has 14 residues. The CDR3 spells CASSRQDSNQPQHF. The CDR3 DNA reads as TGTGCCAGCAGCCGACAGGATAGCAATCAGCCCCAGCATTTT. Together with reference TRBV5-8 and TRBJ1-5, the CDR3 gives the full variable domain: EAGVTQSPTHLIKTRGQQATLRCSPISGHTSVYWYQQALGLGLQFLLWYDEGEERNRGNFPPRFSGRQFPNYSSELNVNALELEDSALYLCASSRQDSNQPQHFGDGTRLSIL.

The V gene is TRBV6-5, the J gene TRBJ2-3; 11 bases line up with TRBD2. Germline V gives CDR1 MNHEY, CDR2 SVGAGI. J gave up 5 bases and V 10 bases, and 5 bases lay outside the gene matches. This CDR3 spans 13 amino acids. This CDR3 reads CATVAGGVDTQYF. In nucleotides, the CDR3 is TGTGCCACCGTAGCGGGGGGGGTAGATACGCAGTATTTT.

This rearrangement joins TRBV5-4 to TRBJ2-7, with 11 positions matching TRBD2. Germline lookup yields CDR1 SGHNT and CDR2 YYREEE (reference sequence). The J segment lost 5 bases and the V segment lost 1 base, leaving 11 bases of the junction unmatched. CDR3 size: 17 residues. The CDR3 nucleotides read TGTGCCAGCAGCTTGCCCCTAGCGGGAGGTCTGGGGAACGAGCAGTACTTC. It encodes CASSLPLAGGLGNEQYF.

V and J are TRBV7-3 and TRBJ2-7; 8 positions agree with TRBD1. V was clipped by 4 bases and J by 4 bases; unmatched bases: 18. The CDR3 spans 18 residues. Germline CDR1 reads SGHTA; CDR2 reads FQGTGA. In DNA form, the CDR3 reads TGTGCCAGCAGCTCGGCACCACCCGGTAGGACAGGGAGTTACGAGCAGTACTTC. It translates to CASSSAPPGRTGSYEQYF. Complete variable domain (other parts from reference TRBV7-3 and TRBJ2-7): GAGVSQTPSNKVTEKGKYVELRCDPISGHTALYWYRQSLGQGPEFLIYFQGTGAADDSGLPNDRFFAVRPEGSVSTLKIQRTERGDSAVYLCASSSAPPGRTGSYEQYFGPGTRLTVT.

V and J are TRBV24-1 and TRBJ2-7, with a possible D match to TRBD2 (5 bases). V was trimmed by 4 bases and J by 4 bases, leaving 10 bases between them. This CDR3 contains 13 residues. Per germline, CDR1 KGHDR and CDR2 SFDVKD. The CDR3 loop is CATSDPQRYEQYF. The DNA of the CDR3 is TGTGCCACCAGTGACCCTCAGCGGTACGAGCAGTACTTC.

The V and J genes are TRBV5-1 and TRBJ2-1; 10 positions agree with TRBD2. CDR3 length: 16 residues. The J segment lost 5 bases and the V segment lost 4 bases, leaving 9 bases of the junction unmatched. CDR1 and CDR2 (germline): SGHRS, YFSETQ. As DNA, the CDR3 is TGCGCCAGCAGCCCGTCTCGGACTAGCGGCGACAATGAGCAGTTCTTC. Translating it yields CASSPSRTSGDNEQFF.

The chain has TRBV7-2 and TRBJ1-1; D gene uncertain. Trimming shortened V by 5 bases and J by 6 bases, and 16 bases separated the two germline ends. The CDR3 extends over 14 amino acids. The V gene's germline CDR1 is SGHTA and CDR2 FQGNSA. The CDR3 reads CASSLSSGGSEAFF. CDR3 DNA: TGTGCCAGCAGCCTTAGTTCGGGAGGCTCTGAAGCTTTCTTT.

J is TRBJ1-5 and V is TRBV21-1; TRBD1, the table's D call, was not compared with the DNA. TRBV21-1 is labeled a pseudogene. The CDR3 is 15 amino acids. Here the CDR3 DNA reads TGTGCCCTGCTCAGGGATCCCTATAGCAATCAGCCCCAGCATTTT. The encoded protein is CALLRDPYSNQPQHF.

This rearrangement joins TRBV6-2 or TRBV6-3 to TRBJ1-1, with TRBD1 identical over 7 bases. This CDR3 contains 14 residues. Germline V lookup: CDR1 MNHEY, CDR2 SVGEGT. J lost 2 bases, V lost 5 bases, and 5 bases had no gene match. CDR3 sequence (DNA): TGTGCCAGCAGTCGGGACAGATCTAACACTGAAGCTTTCTTT. Protein: CASSRDRSNTEAFF.

The chain has TRBV5-3 and TRBJ2-5, with D possibly being TRBD2 (6 bases). TRBV5-3 is an ORF; its function is uncertain. The germline V and J ends were trimmed by 4 bases and 9 bases, with 22 bases remaining between them. CDR3 length equals 15 residues. The CDR3 here is CARSPSPGLGVAQYF. The CDR3 region has the DNA TGTGCCAGAAGCCCCTCACCGGGACTTGGAGTGGCCCAGTACTTC.

This clone was seen repeatedly, ten times or more. V is TRBV3-1 (or the pseudogene TRBV3-2) and J is TRBJ1-2; 7 nucleotides match TRBD1. The length of the CDR3 is 13 residues. Germline V gene lookup returns CDR1 LGHDT and CDR2 YNNKEL (reference sequence). Losses at the gene ends were 5 bases for V and 5 bases for J; bases not matched to a gene: 5. CDR3 bases: TGTGCCAGCAGCACCGGGACAGCTTATGGCTACACCTTC. This sequence encodes CASSTGTAYGYTF.

The chain has TRBV5-1 and TRBJ2-3; tentatively, D is TRBD1 (5 bases). The germline V gene encodes CDR1 SGHRS and CDR2 YFSETQ. Deletions cut 5 bases from V and 0 bases from J, with 7 bases between. This CDR3 contains 13 residues. The CDR3 nucleotides are TGCGCCAGCAGTCCAGGGAGCACAGATACGCAGTATTTT. Translation gives CASSPGSTDTQYF.